The present entry profiles one TCR beta chain with its context. The CDR3 is 16 amino acids. Germline V gives CDR1 MNHEY, CDR2 SMNVEV (reference sequence). Trimming took off 0 bases at V and 0 bases at J, with 9 bases between the two ends. These data come from a study of blood T cell repertoires in COVID-19. At the level of the study: Acute-phase and convalescent COVID-19 samples originated in the United States, Italy and Spain.

Original handling: Reference gene primer amplification gave estimated nucleated cell counts. Using immunoSEQ multiplex PCR, the repertoire was profiled, and TCRdb retains in-frame clones only, with some absent. The V and J calls and clone size are taken from that table; D and trimming were inferred from the DNA. The sample includes about 250,000 clones, around 80% of them seen just once. The J gene is TRBJ2-1, the V gene TRBV27, with unresolved D. This TCR came from a woman aged 40 to 55 with active or convalescent COVID-19. The sample comprised peripheral blood. For the CDR3, the DNA is TGTGCCAGCAGTTTATCCGGTATTAGCTCCTACAATGAGCAGTTCTTC. Residues: CASSLSGISSYNEQFF.